A selection of T cell receptor beta chains follows, all from one sample in a study of Graves' ophthalmopathy and Graves' hyperthyroidism. TCRdb itself ran the multiplex PCR reads through MiXCR, one entry per CDR3 protein. The sample has 200,000 to 250,000 distinct CDR3 sequences, 20% to 25% seen once. Sequenced: peripheral blood. The receptors derive from a woman in her forties or fifties with Graves' ophthalmopathy. The CDR3 runs from the conserved cysteine through the conserved F or W. The D gene is left open where the match is weak. Clone size is stated in some rows and not others, as once, few, many or a class when expanded.

size	V	J	D	DNA	CDR3
many	TRBV6-1	TRBJ2-7	.	TGTGCCAGCACCCACGCGGCCCCCTACGAGCAGTACTTC	CASTHAAPYEQYF
few	TRBV19	TRBJ2-1	.	TGTGCCAGTAGCCCGCTCCGAGTTGGCTACAATGAGCAGTTCTTC	CASSPLRVGYNEQFF
.	TRBV5-1	TRBJ1-3	.	TGCGCCAGCAGACGACAGGAAAACTCTGGAAACACCATATATTTT	CASRRQENSGNTIYF
many	TRBV15	TRBJ2-7	TRBD2	TGTGCCACCAGCAGAGGGACTAGCGGGAGACACGAGCAGTACTTC	CATSRGTSGRHEQYF
few	TRBV20-1	TRBJ1-6	.	TGCAGTGCTAGTTCTTATAATTCACCCCTCCACTTT	CSASSYNSPLHF
many	TRBV27	TRBJ2-5	.	TGTGCCAGCGGTAGGGGGAGGGCCAGCGTGCAAGAGACCCAGTACTTC	CASGRGRASVQETQYF
.	TRBV7-9	TRBJ1-1	TRBD1	TGTGCCAGCAGCTGGGGGACAGATGAAGCTTTCTTT	CASSWGTDEAFF
many	TRBV18	TRBJ1-1	.	TGTGCCAGCTCCCCTGAAACCCTGGGTGGAACTGAAGCTTTCTTT	CASSPETLGGTEAFF
.	TRBV12-3/TRBV12-4	TRBJ2-6	.	TGTGCCAGTAGTCAGTCTGTTGGGGCCAACGTCCTGACTTTC	CASSQSVGANVLTF
.	TRBV24-1	TRBJ2-2	.	TGTGCCACCAATCAGAACACCGGGGAGCTGTTTTTT	CATNQNTGELFF
.	TRBV6-2/TRBV6-3	TRBJ2-7	.	TGTGCCAGCAGTCCCCGGGACATCTACGAGCAGTACTTC	CASSPRDIYEQYF
many	TRBV28	TRBJ1-2	.	TGTGCCAGCCTGATACGGGGAGGGACGCACTATGGCTACACCTTC	CASLIRGGTHYGYTF
many	TRBV28	TRBJ1-6	.	TGCGCCAGCAGCTTGGGGCAGGGAGGTTCACCCCTCCACTTT	CASSLGQGGSPLHF
many	TRBV4-1	TRBJ1-6	TRBD1	TGCGCCAGCAGCCAGGAACCGGGACAGGGGAATTCACCCCTCCACTTT	CASSQEPGQGNSPLHF
many	TRBV7-2	TRBJ2-4	.	TGTGCCAGCAGCTTCGCCTCTGGTACCAAAAACATTCAGTACTTC	CASSFASGTKNIQYF
many	TRBV28	TRBJ2-2	TRBD1	TGTGCCAGCAGCCCAGGGGGTACGAACACCGGGGAGCTGTTTTTT	CASSPGGTNTGELFF
.	TRBV11-2	TRBJ2-7	TRBD2	TGTGCCAGCAGTCTGACACCGGGAGGCGGGTACGAGCAGTACTTC	CASSLTPGGGYEQYF
once	TRBV27	TRBJ1-2	.	TGTGCCAGCACTAACGGGGGGGGCTATGGCTACACCTTC	CASTNGGGYGYTF
many	TRBV29-1	TRBJ1-1	.	TGCAGCGTCCGGACGGACATGAACACTGAAGCTTTCTTT	CSVRTDMNTEAFF
few	TRBV5-1	TRBJ2-5	.	TGCGCCAGCAGCTTACCCGACCCACAAGAGACCCAGTACTTC	CASSLPDPQETQYF
many	TRBV20-1	TRBJ2-5	.	TGCAGTGCTAGCGATTCCAACGGGCAAGAGACCCAGTACTTC	CSASDSNGQETQYF
.	TRBV27	TRBJ2-5	.	TGTGCCAGCAGTGAAGTTGGGGGTTTGCAAGAGACCCAGTACTTC	CASSEVGGLQETQYF
many	TRBV27	TRBJ2-7	TRBD2	TGTGCCAGCAGGAGAGCGGGAGTTATCTACGAGCAGTACTTC	CASRRAGVIYEQYF
many	TRBV6-2/TRBV6-3	TRBJ2-7	.	TGTGCCAGCAGTTACGCGAGCTACGAGCAGTACTTC	CASSYASYEQYF
.	TRBV12-3/TRBV12-4	TRBJ1-1	.	TGTGCCAGCAGTTTAGTTGCAGGAGGGGTCACTGAAGCTTTCTTT	CASSLVAGGVTEAFF
many	TRBV6-1	TRBJ1-1	.	TGTGCCAGCAGTGAAACAGGACCTTATGAAGCTTTCTTT	CASSETGPYEAFF